Each of the 28 T cell receptor beta chains below was sequenced from the same sample in a study of T cells after yellow fever vaccination. One entry per CDR3 protein results from TCRdb running MiXCR on the 5' RACE reads. Of approximately 610,000 distinct CDR3 sequences listed, around 16% are singletons. The source material was PBMCs, sampled around 5 days after the first yellow fever vaccination. These receptor sequences come from a man aged 18 to 35 who received the YFV17D yellow fever vaccine.

This clonotype has more than one count but fewer than ten. The chain joins TRBV4-3 to TRBJ2-7; TRBD1 agrees at 7 bases. The CDR3 has 14 amino acids. Losses at the gene ends were 0 bases for V and 3 bases for J; bases not matched to a gene: 2. CDR1 and CDR2 (germline): LGHNA, YSLEER. The CDR3 bases are TGCGCCAGCAGCCAAGATCAGGGGGTCTACGAGCAGTACTTC. Protein: CASSQDQGVYEQYF.

The chain couples TRBV12-3 or TRBV12-4 to TRBJ1-5; TRBD1 might be the D (5 bases). The CDR3 contains 14 residues. Trimming left V 5 bases short and J 7 bases short, with 15 bases between. CDR3 residues: CASSHDSSGQPQHF. CDR3 sequence (DNA): TGTGCCAGCAGTCATGACAGTTCCGGACAGCCCCAGCATTTT.

This clonotype was seen a few times. This chain joins TRBV29-1 and TRBJ1-1; TRBD1 might be the D (5 bases). The CDR3 covers 11 residues. The germline CDR1 and CDR2 sequences are SQVTM and ANQGSEA. Trimming cost V 4 bases and J 4 bases, with 7 bases left between them. CDR3 region: CSVVRATEAFF. The CDR3 region has the DNA TGCAGCGTTGTCAGGGCCACTGAAGCTTTCTTT.

This clonotype was seen more than once but under ten times. V is TRBV6-5 and J is TRBJ2-5; tentatively, D is TRBD1 or TRBD2 (5 bases each). The V gene's germline CDR1 is MNHEY and CDR2 SVGAGI. Trimming took 4 bases from V and 5 from J, leaving 17 bases between them. CDR3 length equals 15 residues. The CDR3 DNA is TGTGCCAGCAGTTCACACCGGGACGCACGGGAGACCCAGTACTTC. Its translation: CASSSHRDARETQYF.

This clonotype is a singleton in its sample. The rearrangement joins TRBV9 to TRBJ1-1; the match to TRBD1 covers 9 bases. The CDR3 extends over 15 amino acids. V lost 3 bases and J lost 3; bases outside the gene matches: 6. The germline V gene encodes CDR1 SGDLS and CDR2 YYNGEE. In DNA form, the CDR3 reads TGTGCCAGCAGCGCACAGGGGGCGTCGGACACTGAAGCTTTCTTT. Translation gives CASSAQGASDTEAFF.

This clonotype was seen a handful of times. Given a much more abundant clone one base away, this may be a read error. The chain recombines TRBV7-8 with TRBJ2-1; D gene uncertain. The CDR3 spans 15 residues. Germline assignment: CDR1 SGHVS and CDR2 FQNEAQ. V gave up 1 base and J gave up 0 bases, with 7 bases separating them. As DNA, the CDR3 is TGTGCCAGCAGCTTAGGCCCGGCCTCCTACAATGAGCAGTTCTTC. Protein sequence: CASSLGPASYNEQFF.

This clonotype showed up many times. V usage is TRBV3-1 and J usage is TRBJ1-3; D not certain. V lost 4 bases to trimming and J lost 0 bases, with 10 bases between them. This CDR3 has 15 amino acids. CDR1 is LGHDT and CDR2 is YNNKEL in the germline V gene (reference sequence). The DNA for the CDR3 is TGTGCCAGCAGCCTTTCCGGTACCTCTGGAAACACCATATATTTT. Protein sequence: CASSLSGTSGNTIYF.

This clonotype was found a few times. The gene calls are TRBV29-1 and TRBJ2-1, with a possible D match to TRBD2 (5 bases). CDR3 length: 11 amino acids. CDR1 SQVTM and CDR2 ANQGSEA come from the germline V gene. Trimming left V 8 bases short and J 6 bases short, with 11 bases between. DNA of the CDR3: TGCAGCTCCCGAGGGTCCAATGAGCAGTTCTTC. Its protein product is CSSRGSNEQFF.

This clonotype turned up a few times. The chain uses TRBV5-1 and TRBJ1-3, with 8 bases that match TRBD1. Germline assignment: CDR1 SGHRS and CDR2 YFSETQ. This CDR3 contains 16 residues. Unmatched junction bases numbered 7, after V lost 0 bases and J lost 5 bases. The CDR3 DNA is TGCGCCAGCAGCTTGGACGTTGGACAGGGCCGAAACACCATATATTTT. This codes for CASSLDVGQGRNTIYF.

The J gene is TRBJ1-1, the V gene TRBV5-4; D is unresolved. Germline CDR1 reads SGHNT; CDR2 reads YYREEE (reference sequence). Deletions cut 3 bases from V and 0 bases from J, with 9 bases between. The length of the CDR3 is 14 residues. The CDR3 protein is CASSSRSLNTEAFF. As DNA, the CDR3 is TGTGCCAGCAGCTCGAGGTCGTTGAACACTGAAGCTTTCTTT. The full variable domain, rest sourced from reference TRBV5-4 and TRBJ1-1, is ETGVTQSPTHLIKTRGQQVTLRCSSQSGHNTVSWYQQALGQGPQFIFQYYREEENGRGNFPPRFSGLQFPNYSSELNVNALELDDSALYLCASSSRSLNTEAFFGQGTRLTVV.

The chain employs TRBV15 and TRBJ2-1, with D perhaps matching TRBD2 (7 bases). Trimming removed 4 bases at V and 4 bases at J, with 14 bases between. The V gene's germline CDR1 is LNHNV and CDR2 YYDKDF (reference sequence). This CDR3 contains 15 residues. The CDR3 sequence: CATSIRGAAYNEQFF. CDR3 DNA: TGTGCCACCAGCATTCGGGGGGCAGCGTACAATGAGCAGTTCTTC.

The chain employs TRBV11-3 and TRBJ2-3; TRBD2 aligns across 7 bases. After removal of 1 base from V and 4 bases from J, the junction contained 5 bases not matched to a gene. The CDR3 is 15 amino acids. Per the germline V gene, CDR1 is SGHNT and CDR2 is YENEEA. CDR3 region: CASSLAAGASDTQYF. The CDR3 DNA reads as TGTGCCAGCAGCTTAGCGGCGGGAGCCTCAGATACGCAGTATTTT.

In this sample, this clonotype turned up a few times. The rearrangement links TRBV4-1 to TRBJ1-1; the D is unclear. Trimming cost V 0 bases and J 0 bases, with 5 bases left between them. The CDR3 contains 14 residues. The germline V gene encodes CDR1 MGHRA and CDR2 YSYEKL. The CDR3 reads CASSQDPVNTEAFF. In DNA form, the CDR3 reads TGCGCCAGCAGCCAAGATCCAGTGAACACTGAAGCTTTCTTT.

This clonotype was seen ten or more times. This CDR3 reads CASSQGRDTYEQYF. CDR3 DNA: TGTGCCAGCTCACAAGGCCGGGACACCTACGAGCAGTACTTC. The J gene is TRBJ2-7, the V gene TRBV18, with D tentatively TRBD1 (6 bases). CDR3 size: 14 residues. Looked up from germline, CDR1 is KGHSH and CDR2 is LQKENI. The ends were cut back, 4 bases at V and 2 bases at J, with 12 bases in the middle.

In its sample, this clonotype was seen a few times. The chain combines TRBV5-1 with TRBJ2-5; 10 nucleotides match TRBD2. CDR1 and CDR2 from the germline V gene are SGHRS and YFSETQ. V shed 2 bases, J shed 3 bases, and the junction held 7 bases outside the gene matches. The CDR3 extends over 16 amino acids. CDR3 bases: TGCGCCAGCAGCTTCCTAGCGGGGGCCCTGGAAGAGACCCAGTACTTC. Its protein is CASSFLAGALEETQYF.

The rearrangement links TRBV6-1 to TRBJ1-4, with 7 bases that match TRBD1. Germline lookup yields CDR1 MNHNS and CDR2 SASEGT. Germline trimming cut 6 bases from V and 5 bases from J; bases unmatched to any gene: 3. The CDR3 is 13 amino acids. CDR3 amino acids: CASRAGGNEKLFF. Here the CDR3 DNA reads TGTGCCAGCAGGGCAGGGGGAAATGAAAAACTGTTTTTT.

The chain is built from TRBV30 and TRBJ2-5, with D perhaps TRBD2 (7 bases). Germline V gives CDR1 GTSNPN, CDR2 SVGIG (reference sequence). The CDR3 sequence is 13 residues long. V was cut by 7 bases and J by 4 bases, with 16 bases left in between. CDR3 sequence: CAYGGQGGETQYF. DNA of the CDR3: TGTGCCTACGGGGGGCAGGGCGGAGAGACCCAGTACTTC.

This clonotype was observed a handful of times. This chain uses TRBV7-8 with TRBJ2-7; D may be TRBD2 (6 bases). Between the trimmed V and J ends, which lost 3 bases and 6 bases, there was a span of 6 bases. CDR1 is SGHVS and CDR2 is FQNEAQ in the germline V gene. The CDR3 has 11 residues. The CDR3 loop reads CASSFGGEQYV. The DNA for the CDR3 is TGTGCCAGCAGCTTCGGGGGCGAGCAGTACGTC.

The CDR3 protein is CATSTGEYNEQFF. DNA of the CDR3: TGTGCCACCTCGACAGGGGAATACAATGAGCAGTTCTTC. J is TRBJ2-1 and V is TRBV11-3, with TRBD1 identical over 8 bases. This CDR3 is built from 13 residues. The germline V gene has CDR1 SGHNT and CDR2 YENEEA. Trimming at V came to 10 bases and at J to 4 bases, leaving 6 bases not matched to a gene.

This clonotype turned up a few times. This chain joins TRBV28 and TRBJ2-2, with TRBD1 matching over 7 bases. CDR1 is MDHEN and CDR2 is SYDVKM in the germline V gene. This CDR3 region has 14 residues. With 7 bases clipped from V and 4 bases from J, the junction kept 6 bases outside the gene matches. The CDR3 loop is CASNPPGGTGELFF. CDR3 coding DNA: TGTGCCAGCAATCCCCCAGGGGGCACCGGGGAGCTGTTTTTT.

The chain links TRBV28 to TRBJ1-1; 7 bases are shared with TRBD1. This CDR3 spans 15 amino acids. Per the germline V gene, CDR1 is MDHEN and CDR2 is SYDVKM. V lost 7 bases, J lost 2 bases, and 10 bases stayed unmatched. The CDR3 region has the DNA TGTGCCAGCATCCTCCAGGGGGGTAAAAACACTGAAGCTTTCTTT. Translation gives CASILQGGKNTEAFF.

This clonotype was observed a handful of times. The J gene is TRBJ2-5, the V gene TRBV4-1; no clear D gene. This CDR3 is 14 amino acids long. V dropped 7 bases and J dropped 1 base, with 13 bases sitting between them. CDR1 and CDR2 (germline): MGHRA, YSYEKL. CDR3 in amino acids: CASTRGRTQETQYF. DNA of the CDR3: TGCGCCAGCACCCGAGGACGTACCCAAGAGACCCAGTACTTC.

The CDR3 DNA sequence: TGTGCCACCAGCAGAGACTCCGAGCCGTCCTACAATGAGCAGTTCTTC. Residues: CATSRDSEPSYNEQFF. The V call is TRBV15, the J call TRBJ2-1, with D unresolved. The CDR3 runs to 16 residues. Germline CDR1 reads LNHNV; CDR2 reads YYDKDF (reference sequence). The V and J ends lost 0 bases and 1 base respectively, with 10 bases between them. The variable domain in full, completed from reference TRBV15 and TRBJ2-1, reads DAMVIQNPRYQVTQFGKPVTLSCSQTLNHNVMYWYQQKSSQAPKLLFHYYDKDFNNEADTPDNFQSRRPNTSFCFLDIRSPGLGDTAMYLCATSRDSEPSYNEQFFGPGTRLTVL.

The J gene is TRBJ2-7, the V gene TRBV7-8; 7 bases are a match to TRBD1. V trimming: 3 bases; J trimming: 8 bases; junction bases outside the gene matches: 7. CDR3 length: 13 amino acids. Germline lookup yields CDR1 SGHVS and CDR2 FQNEAQ. The CDR3 is CASSFDTGAQQYV. The DNA of the CDR3 is TGTGCCAGCAGCTTTGACACAGGGGCGCAGCAGTACGTC.

A note on this clonotype: An end of the junction does not agree with germline; a read error may underlie this. The rearrangement uses TRBV7-7 and TRBJ2-5; TRBD2 matches 7 bases. Germline V lookup: CDR1 SSHAT, CDR2 FNYEAQ (reference sequence). The length of the CDR3 is 14 residues. This CDR3 reads CASSPSGVRETQYF. The DNA of the CDR3 is TGTGCTAGCAGCCCCAGCGGGGTCAGGGAGACCCAGTACTTC.

Note on this clonotype: One end of the junction varies from germline; a read error may be responsible. The chain joins TRBV4-2 to TRBJ2-3; D is ambiguous. This CDR3 region has 16 residues. Germline V gene sequence: CDR1 LGHNA, CDR2 YNFKEQ. The CDR3 spells CASSQDEATSTDTQYF. CDR3 in DNA: TGCGCCAGCAGCCAAGACGAGGCTACTAGCACAGATACGCAGTATTTT.

The chain combines TRBV12-3 or TRBV12-4 with TRBJ2-6; D is perhaps TRBD2 (6 bases). V was pared by 6 bases and J by 15 bases, with 18 bases between. This CDR3 has 13 residues. This CDR3 is CASSTRDSGALTF. CDR3 nucleotides: TGTGCCAGCAGCACCCGGGACTCTGGGGCCCTGACTTTC.

The V call is TRBV7-2, the J call TRBJ2-7, with 7 nucleotides matching TRBD2. The CDR3 has 14 residues. The J segment lost 5 bases and the V segment lost 4 bases, leaving 8 bases of the junction unmatched. Per germline, CDR1 SGHTA and CDR2 FQGNSA. The CDR3 nucleotides are TGTGCCAGCAGCTGGGGGGGTACTCGTGACGAGCAGTACTTC. Protein: CASSWGGTRDEQYF. Filled out from reference TRBV7-2 and TRBJ2-7, the complete variable domain reads GAGVSQSPSNKVTEKGKDVELRCDPISGHTALYWYRQSLGQGLEFLIYFQGNSAPDKSGLPSDRFSAERTGGSVSTLTIQRTQQEDSAVYLCASSWGGTRDEQYFGPGTRLTVT.